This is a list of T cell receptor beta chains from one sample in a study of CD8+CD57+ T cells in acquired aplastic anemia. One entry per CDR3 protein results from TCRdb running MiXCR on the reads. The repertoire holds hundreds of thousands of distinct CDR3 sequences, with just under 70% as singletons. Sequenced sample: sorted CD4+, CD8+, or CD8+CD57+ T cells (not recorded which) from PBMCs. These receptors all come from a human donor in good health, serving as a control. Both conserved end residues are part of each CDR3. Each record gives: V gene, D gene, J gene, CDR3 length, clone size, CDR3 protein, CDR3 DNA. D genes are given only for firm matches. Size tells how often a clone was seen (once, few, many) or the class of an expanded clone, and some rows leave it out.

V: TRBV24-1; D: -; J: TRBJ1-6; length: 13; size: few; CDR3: CASSPTGTSPLHF; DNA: TGTGCCAGCAGTCCGACGGGAACTTCACCCCTCCACTTT
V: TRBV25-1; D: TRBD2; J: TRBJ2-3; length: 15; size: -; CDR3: CASSERDGGADTQYF; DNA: TGTGCCAGCAGTGAAAGGGACGGGGGGGCGGATACGCAGTATTTT
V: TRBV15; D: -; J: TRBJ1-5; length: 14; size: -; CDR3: CATSRGQVYQPQHF; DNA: TGTGCCACCAGCAGGGGGCAGGTATATCAGCCCCAGCATTTT
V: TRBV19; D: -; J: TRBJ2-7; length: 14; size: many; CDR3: CASSIGRGSYEQYF; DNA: TGTGCCAGTAGTATAGGCAGGGGCTCCTACGAGCAGTACTTC
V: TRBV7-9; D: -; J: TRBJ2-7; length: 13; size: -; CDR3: CASSHSTGHEQYF; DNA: TGTGCCAGCAGCCATAGCACAGGGCACGAGCAGTACTTC
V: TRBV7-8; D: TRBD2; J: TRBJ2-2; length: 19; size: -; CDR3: CASSSPHSLTSGGSGELFF; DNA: TGTGCCAGCAGCTCCCCACACTCTTTGACTAGCGGGGGGTCCGGGGAGCTGTTTTTT
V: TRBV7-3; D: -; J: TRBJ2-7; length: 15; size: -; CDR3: CASSAEWLSSYEQYF; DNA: TGTGCCAGCAGCGCAGAGTGGCTGAGCTCCTACGAGCAGTACTTC
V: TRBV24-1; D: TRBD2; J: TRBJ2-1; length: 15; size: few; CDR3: CATSDFSGRAYEQFF; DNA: TGTGCCACCAGTGATTTTAGCGGGAGGGCCTATGAGCAGTTCTTC
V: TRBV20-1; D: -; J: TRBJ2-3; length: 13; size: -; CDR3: CSAGAGAGDTQYF; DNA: TGCAGTGCCGGGGCGGGGGCAGGAGATACGCAGTATTTT
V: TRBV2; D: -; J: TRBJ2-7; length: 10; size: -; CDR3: CASSELGAYF; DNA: TGTGCCAGCAGTGAGCTAGGAGCGTACTTC
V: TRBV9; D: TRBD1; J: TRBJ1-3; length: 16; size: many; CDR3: CASSVGTGRSGNTIYF; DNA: TGTGCCAGCAGCGTAGGGACAGGGCGCTCTGGAAACACCATATATTTT
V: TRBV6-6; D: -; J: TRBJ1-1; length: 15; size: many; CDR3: CASTFPGALNTEAFF; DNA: TGTGCCAGCACCTTCCCCGGGGCGTTGAACACTGAAGCTTTCTTT
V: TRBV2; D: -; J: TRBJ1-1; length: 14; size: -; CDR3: CASSASVRHTDAFF; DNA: TGTGCCAGCAGTGCGTCTGTCAGGCACACTGACGCTTTCTTC
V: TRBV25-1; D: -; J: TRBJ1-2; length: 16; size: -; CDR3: CASSQEARGAGYGYTF; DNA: TGTGCCAGCAGCCAAGAAGCAAGGGGCGCGGGCTATGGCTACACCTTC
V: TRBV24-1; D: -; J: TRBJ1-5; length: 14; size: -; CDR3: CATSDLPSNQPQHF; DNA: TGTGCCACCAGTGATCTACCTTCGAATCAGCCCCAGCATTTT
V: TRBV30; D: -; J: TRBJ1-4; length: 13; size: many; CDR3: CAWKAVLNEKLFF; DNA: TGTGCCTGGAAAGCGGTCTTAAATGAAAAACTGTTTTTT
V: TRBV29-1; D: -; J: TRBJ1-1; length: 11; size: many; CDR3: CSVGRKPEAFF; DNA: TGCAGCGTTGGGAGAAAACCTGAAGCTTTCTTT
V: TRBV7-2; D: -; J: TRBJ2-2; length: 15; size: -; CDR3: CASSSTRRYEQYFFF; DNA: TGTGCCAGCAGCTCTACTAGGCGCTACGAGCAGTACTTCTTTTTT